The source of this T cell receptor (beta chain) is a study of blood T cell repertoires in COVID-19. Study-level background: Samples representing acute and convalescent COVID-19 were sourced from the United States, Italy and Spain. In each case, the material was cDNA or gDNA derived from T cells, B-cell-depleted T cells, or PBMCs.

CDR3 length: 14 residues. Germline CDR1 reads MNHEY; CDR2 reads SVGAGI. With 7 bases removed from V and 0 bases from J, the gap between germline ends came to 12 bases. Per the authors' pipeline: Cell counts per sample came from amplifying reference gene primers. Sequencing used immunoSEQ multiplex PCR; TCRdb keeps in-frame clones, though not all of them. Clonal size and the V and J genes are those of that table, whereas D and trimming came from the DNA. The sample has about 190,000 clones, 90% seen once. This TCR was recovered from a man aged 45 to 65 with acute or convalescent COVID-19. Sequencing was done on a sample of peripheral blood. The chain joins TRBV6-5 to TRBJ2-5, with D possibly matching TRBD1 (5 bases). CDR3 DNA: TGTGCCAGCACCGACCCAGGGTACCAAGAGACCCAGTACTTC. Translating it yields CASTDPGYQETQYF.